The clone carrying this T cell receptor beta chain was seen more than once but under ten times. Its antigen is as yet unknown. The data originate from a study of identical twins. Study findings and constraints: The study reached conclusions through statistical analysis that was cross-sectional, not following the same donors. With beta out-of-frame sequences, excess sharing by twins was weaker.

TCRdb used MiXCR to reprocess the 5' RACE reads, holding one entry per CDR3 protein. There are hundreds of thousands of distinct CDR3 sequences in the sample; around 12% occur only once, and 1.5% to 2% lies in the top ten. V shed 0 bases and J 6 bases; nucleotides not matched to a gene: 14. Germline assignment: CDR1 SGHAT and CDR2 FQDESV (reference sequence). The CDR3 is 18 amino acids. The sample was also linked to a second study, of yellow fever vaccine responses in identical twins.

The TCR originated in a woman under 30 in good health. V and J are TRBV11-1 and TRBJ2-4; 7 bases are shared with TRBD2. The sequencing input was PBMCs. The CDR3 protein is CASSLALREWRFGNIQYF. CDR3 nucleotide sequence: TGTGCCAGCAGCTTAGCGCTGCGGGAGTGGCGTTTTGGAAACATTCAGTACTTC.